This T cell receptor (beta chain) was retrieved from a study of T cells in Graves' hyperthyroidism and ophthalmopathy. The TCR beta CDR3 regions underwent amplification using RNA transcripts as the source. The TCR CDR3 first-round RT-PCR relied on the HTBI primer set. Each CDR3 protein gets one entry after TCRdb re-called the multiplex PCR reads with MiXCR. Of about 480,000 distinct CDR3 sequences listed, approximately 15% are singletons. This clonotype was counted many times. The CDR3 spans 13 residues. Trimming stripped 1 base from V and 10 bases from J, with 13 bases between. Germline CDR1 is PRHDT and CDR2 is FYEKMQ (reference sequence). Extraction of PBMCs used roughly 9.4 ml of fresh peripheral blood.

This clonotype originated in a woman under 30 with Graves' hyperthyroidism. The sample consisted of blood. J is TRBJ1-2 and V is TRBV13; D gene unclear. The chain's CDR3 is CASSLEKGLDYTF. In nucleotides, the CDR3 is TGTGCCAGCAGCTTAGAAAAGGGTTTGGACTACACCTTC.